This T cell receptor beta chain was recorded in a study of blood T cell repertoires in COVID-19. Study information: The United States, Italy and Spain provided the acute and convalescent COVID-19 samples. PBMCs, B-cell-depleted T cells, or T cells provided the cDNA or gDNA that made up the material.

This CDR3 contains 15 residues. Germline trimming cut 5 bases from V and 8 bases from J; bases unmatched to any gene: 6. Germline assignment: CDR1 MDHEN and CDR2 SYDVKM. In the original processing: For nucleated cells, counts were estimated from reference gene primer amplification. Some clones are missing from TCRdb's copy, which holds only in-frame ones; the method was immunoSEQ multiplex PCR. That table gives V, J and clone size, and the DNA gave D and trimming. Among hundreds of thousands of clones listed, approximately 81% were seen once. V is TRBV28 and J is TRBJ2-1; 13 bases are a match to TRBD2. The TCR comes from a woman in her late teens or twenties with acute or convalescent COVID-19. The sequenced material came from peripheral blood. The CDR3 nucleotides read TGTGCCAGCAGTCTACTAGCGGGAGGGCCCTATGAGCAGTTCTTC. It translates to CASSLLAGGPYEQFF.